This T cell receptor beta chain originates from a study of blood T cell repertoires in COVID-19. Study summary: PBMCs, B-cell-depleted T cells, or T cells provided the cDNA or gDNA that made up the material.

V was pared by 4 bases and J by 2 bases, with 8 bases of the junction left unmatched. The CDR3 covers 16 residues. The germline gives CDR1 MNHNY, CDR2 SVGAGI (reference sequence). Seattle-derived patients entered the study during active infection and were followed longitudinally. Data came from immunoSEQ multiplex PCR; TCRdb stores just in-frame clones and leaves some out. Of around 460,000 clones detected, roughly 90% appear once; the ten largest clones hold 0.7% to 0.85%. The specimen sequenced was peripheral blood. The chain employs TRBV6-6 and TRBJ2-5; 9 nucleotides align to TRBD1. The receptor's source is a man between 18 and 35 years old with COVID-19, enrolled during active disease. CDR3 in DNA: TGTGCCAGCAGTTCGACAGGGGGATTGCCTCAAGAGACCCAGTACTTC. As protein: CASSSTGGLPQETQYF.